This T cell receptor beta chain was recovered during a study of T cell responses to AZD1222 COVID-19 vaccine. Data came from immunoSEQ multiplex PCR; TCRdb stores just in-frame clones and leaves some out. The table has roughly 100,000 clones, approximately 89% seen once. The CDR3 extends over 11 amino acids. V gave up 3 bases and J gave up 11 bases, with 8 bases separating them. Specimen: peripheral blood, collected 28 days after the second AZD1222 dose. V and J are TRBV12-3 or TRBV12-4 and TRBJ2-1, with a tentative D call TRBD1 (5 bases). The TCR comes from an adult who received the AZD1222 COVID-19 vaccine. In DNA, the CDR3 is TGTGCCAGCAGTTTGGGGCAGCAGCAGTTCTTC. It yields the protein CASSLGQQQFF.